This is a list of T cell receptor beta chains from one sample in a study of CD8+ T cells in alopecia areata. Clones were read by immunoSEQ multiplex PCR, and TCRdb kept only the in-frame ones, dropping some. The sample has about 150,000 clones, around 50% seen once. Sequencing input: CD4+ T cells sorted from blood. Receptor source: a human donor with alopecia areata. CDR3s include the opening cysteine and the closing phenylalanine or tryptophan. The D gene is left open where the match is weak. Size is stated for part of the rows, as once, few or many counts, or as a class when the clone is expanded.

j_gene | v_gene | abundance | d_gene | CDR3aa | CDR3nt
TRBJ1-1 | TRBV6-5 | - | TRBD1 | CASSRTGGNTEAFF | TGTGCCAGCAGCCGGACAGGAGGGAACACTGAAGCTTTCTTT
TRBJ2-5 | TRBV5-1 | few | - | CASSLEAGSGETQYF | TGCGCCAGCAGCTTGGAGGCAGGAAGTGGAGAGACCCAGTACTTC
TRBJ1-1 | TRBV10-3 | - | - | CAISDIRGDGAFF | TGTGCCATCAGTGACATTCGAGGGGACGGAGCTTTCTTT
TRBJ2-7 | TRBV18 | - | - | CASSPPTRRDEQYF | TGTGCCAGCTCACCACCCACGAGAAGGGATGAGCAGTACTTC
TRBJ2-1 | TRBV5-1 | - | - | CASRDYNEQFF | TGCGCCAGCAGGGACTACAATGAGCAGTTCTTC
TRBJ1-5 | TRBV2 | - | TRBD1 | CASRAGTGNQPQHF | TGTGCCAGCAGGGCTGGGACAGGGAATCAGCCCCAGCATTTT
TRBJ1-2 | TRBV6-6 | few | - | CASIGGQTDYGYTF | TGTGCCAGCATCGGAGGCCAAACGGACTATGGCTACACCTTC
TRBJ2-3 | TRBV29-1 | few | TRBD1 | CSAQAGTGSTDTQYF | TGCAGCGCCCAAGCTGGGACAGGTTCCACAGATACGCAGTATTTT
TRBJ1-2 | TRBV6-5 | - | - | CASSYSIPPDYTF | TGTGCCAGCAGTTACTCGATCCCTCCCGACTACACCTTC
TRBJ1-1 | TRBV25-1 | - | - | CASSVPGHLNTEAFF | TGTGCCAGCAGTGTACCGGGACACTTGAACACTGAAGCTTTCTTT
TRBJ2-4 | TRBV4-1 | - | - | CASSQLGLPKNIQYF | TGCGCCAGCAGCCAATTGGGACTGCCCAAAAACATTCAGTACTTC
TRBJ2-7 | TRBV29-1 | few | - | CSVRDRPSSYEQYF | TGCAGCGTTAGGGACCGGCCTAGCTCCTACGAGCAGTACTTC
TRBJ2-3 | TRBV2 | - | - | CASTTVADTQYF | -
TRBJ2-1 | TRBV19 | - | - | CASSIIYNEQFF | TGTGCCAGTAGTATTATCTACAATGAGCAGTTCTTC
TRBJ1-4 | TRBV10-3 | few | - | CAARGGGDEKLFF | TGTGCCGCCCGGGGCGGAGGAGATGAAAAACTGTTTTTT
TRBJ2-1 | TRBV18 | few | TRBD1 | CASSQQGAVNEQFF | TGTGCCAGCTCACAACAGGGGGCGGTAAATGAGCAGTTCTTC
TRBJ2-2 | TRBV4-1 | - | - | CASSQGQGPNKPGELFF | TGCGCCAGCAGCCAAGGTCAGGGGCCCAATAAGCCCGGGGAGCTGTTTTTT
TRBJ2-5 | TRBV29-1 | few | TRBD2 | CSVEGGTQETQYF | TGCAGCGTTGAGGGGGGGACCCAAGAGACCCAGTACTTC
TRBJ2-1 | TRBV2 | few | TRBD2 | CASRVAGAYNEQFF | TGTGCCAGCAGGGTAGCGGGAGCTTACAATGAGCAGTTCTTC
TRBJ1-1 | TRBV25-1 | - | - | CASTQGTNTEAFF | TGTGCCAGCACCCAGGGGACGAACACTGAAGCTTTCTTT
TRBJ2-7 | TRBV28 | - | TRBD1 | CASSRGQGYEQYF | TGTGCCAGCAGCCGGGGACAGGGCTACGAGCAGTACTTC
TRBJ1-1 | TRBV29-1 | few | - | CSVGVWGAGEAFF | TGCAGCGTTGGAGTGTGGGGGGCTGGTGAAGCTTTCTTT
TRBJ1-5 | TRBV29-1 | few | TRBD1 | CSVKTGLDQPQHF | TGCAGCGTAAAGACAGGGTTGGATCAGCCCCAGCATTTT
TRBJ1-1 | TRBV29-1 | - | - | CSVERALNTKAFF | TGCAGCGTTGAAAGGGCCCTGAACACTAAAGCTTTCTTT
TRBJ2-3 | TRBV5-1 | few | TRBD2 | CASTSGSSTDTQYF | TGCGCCAGCACTAGCGGATCTAGCACAGATACGCAGTATTTT
TRBJ2-2 | TRBV19 | few | - | CASSIGQQNTGELFF | TGTGCCAGTAGTATTGGACAGCAGAACACCGGGGAGCTGTTTTTT
TRBJ1-2 | TRBV6-5 | once | TRBD1 | CASSAGTVNYGYTF | TGTGCCAGCAGTGCCGGGACAGTGAACTATGGCTACACCTTC
TRBJ1-2 | TRBV28 | few | - | CASSSTGYYGYTF | TGTGCCAGCAGTTCGACAGGCTACTATGGCTACACCTTC
TRBJ2-1 | TRBV5-1 | - | TRBD2 | CASMRGGSDEQFF | TGCGCCAGCATGCGCGGGGGGTCGGATGAGCAGTTCTTC
TRBJ2-3 | TRBV7-2 | - | - | CASSSRDPDTQYF | TGTGCCAGCAGCAGCCGGGACCCAGATACGCAGTATTTT
TRBJ2-3 | TRBV29-1 | - | - | CSVRRLITDTQYF | TGCAGCGTTCGTCGACTGATCACAGATACGCAGTATTTT
TRBJ2-4 | TRBV28 | few | - | CASSLGGTKNIQYF | TGTGCCAGCAGTTTAGGTGGTACCAAAAACATTCAGTACTTC
TRBJ2-3 | TRBV9 | once | - | CASSIAGGGHPDTQYF | TGTGCCAGCAGCATCGCTGGGGGAGGTCACCCAGATACGCAGTATTTT
TRBJ1-5 | TRBV5-1 | - | - | CASSLVGGVGQPQHF | TGCGCCAGCAGCTTGGTTGGGGGAGTGGGTCAGCCCCAGCATTTT
TRBJ2-7 | TRBV29-1 | - | - | CSVGASSYEQYF | TGCAGCGTTGGGGCGAGTTCCTACGAGCAGTACTTC
TRBJ2-1 | TRBV29-1 | few | TRBD1 | CSVDFTGGTYNEQFF | TGCAGCGTTGATTTCACAGGGGGAACCTACAATGAGCAGTTCTTC
TRBJ2-1 | TRBV29-1 | - | - | CSVVPGERPYNEQFF | TGCAGCGTTGTTCCGGGGGAGAGGCCCTACAATGAGCAGTTCTTC
TRBJ2-5 | TRBV4-2 | few | - | CASSPDSQETQYF | TGTGCCAGCAGCCCGGACAGTCAAGAGACCCAGTACTTC
TRBJ2-2 | TRBV14 | few | - | CASSRTRTGELFF | TGTGCCAGCAGCCGCACCCGCACCGGGGAGCTGTTTTTT
TRBJ2-1 | TRBV29-1 | once | TRBD2 | CSESGGPWNEQFF | TGCAGCGAGAGCGGGGGCCCTTGGAATGAGCAGTTCTTC
TRBJ1-1 | TRBV2 | - | - | CASSEAAGNAFF | TGTGCCAGCAGTGAAGCGGCAGGGAACGCTTTCTTT
TRBJ2-7 | TRBV29-1 | - | TRBD1 | CSVVAKGASGSYEQYF | TGCAGCGTTGTAGCCAAGGGGGCCTCCGGCTCCTACGAGCAGTACTTC
TRBJ2-7 | TRBV6-5 | - | - | CASRSGVHYEQYF | TGTGCCAGCAGGTCCGGGGTACACTACGAGCAGTACTTC
TRBJ2-7 | TRBV29-1 | - | - | CSGGEDRYEQYF | TGCAGCGGGGGGGAGGACCGCTACGAGCAGTACTTC
TRBJ2-1 | TRBV7-9 | - | - | CASSPVAGNGAEQFF | TGTGCCAGCAGTCCCGTCGCAGGGAACGGCGCTGAGCAGTTCTTC
TRBJ2-1 | TRBV29-1 | - | TRBD2 | CSGTQREVPYNEQFF | TGCAGCGGGACCCAGCGGGAGGTCCCCTACAATGAGCAGTTCTTC
TRBJ2-3 | TRBV5-1 | few | - | CASSSGSGTDTQYF | TGCGCCAGCAGCTCCGGTTCGGGCACAGATACGCAGTATTTT
TRBJ2-1 | TRBV19 | - | - | CASSGTWVDEQFF | TGTGCCAGTTCCGGGACTTGGGTGGATGAGCAGTTCTTC
TRBJ2-3 | TRBV29-1 | few | TRBD1 | CSVGRDRGTDTQYF | TGCAGCGTTGGGCGGGACAGGGGCACAGATACGCAGTATTTT
TRBJ2-7 | TRBV5-1 | - | TRBD2 | CASSYGLAEKQYF | TGCGCCAGCAGCTACGGACTAGCGGAGAAGCAGTACTTC
TRBJ2-5 | TRBV25-1 | once | - | CASSTSRGSETQYF | -
TRBJ1-5 | TRBV27 | - | - | CASSLQGGNQPQHF | TGTGCCAGCAGTTTACAGGGCGGCAATCAGCCCCAGCATTTT
TRBJ2-1 | TRBV2 | - | TRBD2 | CASRPAGGTYNEQFF | TGTGCCAGCAGGCCAGCGGGAGGTACCTACAATGAGCAGTTCTTC
TRBJ2-6 | TRBV30 | - | - | CAWSVQSAGANVLTF | TGTGCCTGGAGTGTTCAGTCAGCTGGGGCCAACGTCCTGACTTTC
TRBJ2-7 | TRBV20-1 | - | - | CSARGGYEQYF | TGCAGTGCTAGAGGGGGCTACGAGCAGTACTTC